This T cell receptor (beta chain) was sequenced in a study of cytomegalovirus exposure and HLA in healthy donors. This clone was counted a single time. This CDR3 has 13 residues. Germline CDR1 reads SNHLY; CDR2 reads FYNNEI. V gave up 7 bases and J gave up 1 base, with 10 bases separating them. The PCR contained 60 Vbeta and 13 Jbeta primers. TCRdb's table, derived via immunoSEQ multiplex PCR, lists solely in-frame clones and lacks some. The sample carries under 200,000 clones, roughly 84% recorded once. The receptor was isolated from a man between 25 and 39 years old in good health and CMV-seronegative. The V gene is TRBV2, the J gene TRBJ1-1; a weak D match, TRBD1 (5 bases). Sample: PBMCs. The DNA for the CDR3 is TGTGCCAGCACCAAGGACAAGAACACTGAAGCTTTCTTT. It yields the protein CASTKDKNTEAFF. The variable domain in full, with the rest retrieved from reference TRBV2 and TRBJ1-1, is EPEVTQTPSHQVTQMGQEVILRCVPISNHLYFYWYRQILGQKVEFLVSFYNNEISEKSEIFDDQFSVERPDGSNFTLKIRSTKLEDSAMYFCASTKDKNTEAFFGQGTRLTVV.